Given below is one T cell receptor beta chain in context. Germline values: CDR1 SGHVS, CDR2 FQNEAQ. The CDR3 consists of 14 residues. Trimming cost V 5 bases and J 1 base; bases outside gene matches: 5. The data stem from a study of blood T cell repertoires in COVID-19. Looking at the study overall: Some COVID-19 samples were acute and others convalescent; all came from the United States, Italy and Spain.

The authors' processing: For nucleated cells, counts were estimated from reference gene primer amplification. Only in-frame clones appear in the TCRdb table, and some are missing; sequencing was by immunoSEQ multiplex PCR. V and J calls plus clone size are reproduced from that table; the DNA served to infer D and trimming. This sample has 120,000 to 150,000 clones, with around 90% found just once. V usage is TRBV7-8 and J usage is TRBJ2-7; TRBD1 agrees at 7 bases. This receptor was taken from a human donor with COVID-19, enrolled during active disease. The donor label of this sample is uncertain. The material sequenced was peripheral blood. CDR3: CASSPTGTSYEQYF. The CDR3 DNA is TGTGCCAGCAGCCCGACAGGGACGTCCTACGAGCAGTACTTC.